Listed below are T cell receptor beta chains from one sample, sequenced in a study of shared clonotypes between healthy human individuals. Assay used: immunoSEQ multiplex PCR; TCRdb lists only in-frame clones, some missing. The sample includes hundreds of thousands of clones, 79% seen only once; the top ten take around 14%. The sample taken for sequencing was PBMCs. These receptors were obtained from a middle-aged woman in good health. Some clones in this sample may be carry-over from other donors' samples. Both conserved end residues are part of each CDR3. D genes are given only for firm matches. Size is omitted from some rows. Given values are once, few, many or a class for expanded clones.

D gene,V gene,clone size,J gene,CDR3 DNA,CDR3 protein
TRBD1,TRBV6-6,NA,TRBJ2-5,TGTGCCAGCAGTTACTCCGGACAGGGTGGCCCAGAGACCCAGTACTTC,CASSYSGQGGPETQYF
TRBD2,TRBV4-3,NA,TRBJ2-7,TGCGCCAGCAGCCCATTGACTAGCGGGAGCAGTTCCTACGAGCAGTACTTC,CASSPLTSGSSSYEQYF
NA,TRBV30,NA,TRBJ1-2,TGTGCCTGCCAACCCCGGGCGGGACTGAATGGCTACACCTTC,CACQPRAGLNGYTF
TRBD1,TRBV9,NA,TRBJ1-4,TGTGCCAGCAGCTCTACAGGGGCAACTAATGAAAAACTGTTTTTT,CASSSTGATNEKLFF
NA,TRBV27,NA,TRBJ2-3,TGTGCCAGCAGTTCGCCCACAGATACGCAGTATTTT,CASSSPTDTQYF
NA,TRBV11-2,NA,TRBJ2-3,TGTGCCAGCAGCTTAAGACTAGAAACAGATACGCAGTATTTT,CASSLRLETDTQYF
TRBD1,TRBV10-2,NA,TRBJ1-2,TGCGCCAGCCGAGGGGGCCTTGGCTACACCTTC,CASRGGLGYTF
NA,TRBV7-2,NA,TRBJ2-3,TGTGCCAGCAGCTTAGGTTTTGCCCCGCAGTATTTT,CASSLGFAPQYF
NA,TRBV4-2,once,TRBJ1-1,TGTGCCAGCAGCCCCCTAGGTGCCGGGGAGAACACTGAAGCTTTCTTT,CASSPLGAGENTEAFF
NA,TRBV11-2,once,TRBJ1-1,TGTGCCAGCAGCTTCTTCCACGGCTCCGGCACTGAAGCTTTCTTT,CASSFFHGSGTEAFF
TRBD2,TRBV4-2,NA,TRBJ2-3,TGTGCCAGCAGCCAAGATCAAGTTGAGCCTAGCGGGCAAGTAGGAGATACGCAGTATTTT,CASSQDQVEPSGQVGDTQYF
NA,TRBV6-1,few,TRBJ1-3,TGTGCCAGCAGTGGACCTCTTAGATACTCTGGAAACACCATATATTTT,CASSGPLRYSGNTIYF
NA,TRBV7-3,NA,TRBJ1-1,TGTGCCAGCAGCTTAGAACCCGCCGGGCGCGGTTTCATGAACACTGAAGCTTTCTTT,CASSLEPAGRGFMNTEAFF
TRBD1,TRBV6-4,NA,TRBJ2-2,TGTGCCAGCAGCCCCGGACAGGGCGACACCGGGGAGCTGTTTTTT,CASSPGQGDTGELFF
NA,TRBV30,once,TRBJ1-1,TGTGCCTGGAGTGACGGGCCGAACACTGAAGCTTTCTTT,CAWSDGPNTEAFF
NA,TRBV5-8,NA,TRBJ2-7,TGTGCCTCCGGGGCCTACGAGCAGTACTTC,CASGAYEQYF
NA,TRBV5-1,NA,TRBJ2-6,TGCGCCAGCAGCTTGCAGATAGGGTCCCGCTCTGGGGCCAACGTCCTGACTTTC,CASSLQIGSRSGANVLTF
TRBD1,TRBV27,NA,TRBJ2-7,TGTGCCAGCAGCCTCAAACCCCCAGGGGGCCCCTACGAGCAGTACTTC,CASSLKPPGGPYEQYF
TRBD1,TRBV29-1,NA,TRBJ1-4,TGCAGCGTTGCCACACAGGGGGCGCAGGCTAATGAAAAACTGTTTTTT,CSVATQGAQANEKLFF
NA,TRBV5-1,NA,TRBJ2-6,TGCGCCAGCAGCACCGCTCCGTCTGGGGCCAACGTCCTGACTTTC,CASSTAPSGANVLTF
TRBD2,TRBV18,NA,TRBJ2-2,TGTGCCAGCTCACCAGGGCTAGCGGACAACACCGGGGAGCTGTTTTTT,CASSPGLADNTGELFF
TRBD2,TRBV4-1,NA,TRBJ2-7,TGCGCCAGCAGCCGCCATGTGGACCGACTAGCGGTGTACGAGCAGTACTTC,CASSRHVDRLAVYEQYF
NA,TRBV29-1,once,TRBJ2-7,TGCAGCGTCCCCGGGGGTACCTACGAGCAGTACTTC,CSVPGGTYEQYF
TRBD2,TRBV7-6,many,TRBJ2-7,TGTGCCAGCAGCCAGAAGGGCCTCGGCGGGAGAGTGCAGTACTTC,CASSQKGLGGRVQYF
TRBD1,TRBV5-6,NA,TRBJ2-3,TGTGCCAGCAGCACCCTGACAGGGGACCCGTCCGCGCAGTATTTT,CASSTLTGDPSAQYF
NA,TRBV27,NA,TRBJ2-7,TGTGCCAGCAGTTCTACCCGGAGCTCCTACGAGCAGTACTTC,CASSSTRSSYEQYF
NA,TRBV28,NA,TRBJ2-5,TGTGCCAGCAGCGTCCTTCTGGGAGGGAGTCAGGGGTCTCGTCGTAAGAATAGACAGACCCAGTACTTC,CASSVLLGGSQGSRRKNRQTQYF
TRBD1,TRBV28,NA,TRBJ1-5,TGTGCCAGCAGTTTTTCCGGGACAGGGAAGCATCAGCCCCAGCATTTT,CASSFSGTGKHQPQHF
NA,TRBV23-1,NA,TRBJ2-7,TGCGCCAGCAGTCAATCAGCCAGGAACTACGAGCAGTACTTC,CASSQSARNYEQYF
NA,TRBV28,few,TRBJ1-1,TGTGCCAGCAGTTTTCAAGGAACCGGGACTGAAGCTTTCTTT,CASSFQGTGTEAFF
NA,TRBV29-1,NA,TRBJ1-1,TGCAGCGTTGGATTAGGCAGCCTCATGAACACTGAAGCTTTCTTT,CSVGLGSLMNTEAFF
NA,TRBV5-6,NA,TRBJ2-2,TGTGCCAGCAGTCTGGGGTCCACAACCGGGGAGCTGTTTTTT,CASSLGSTTGELFF
TRBD2,TRBV7-6,many,TRBJ2-5,TGTGCCAGCAGCAAGGGACTAGCGGGAGGATCCCAAGAGACCCAGTACTTC,CASSKGLAGGSQETQYF
NA,TRBV27,NA,TRBJ2-3,TGTGCCAGCAGTTTATTTAGTCCCGGCTCCACAGATACGCAGTATTTT,CASSLFSPGSTDTQYF
NA,TRBV9,NA,TRBJ2-7,TGTGCCAGCAGCGTAGAAGAAATCTCCTACGAGCAGTACTTC,CASSVEEISYEQYF
NA,TRBV5-4,NA,TRBJ2-7,TGTGCCAGCAGCGGGGACGGAAACTCCTACGAGCAGTACTTC,CASSGDGNSYEQYF
TRBD1,TRBV7-6,many,TRBJ2-2,TGTGCCAGCAGCGCCGGGACAGGGGGCGCATCCGGGGAGCTGTTTTTT,CASSAGTGGASGELFF
NA,TRBV28,NA,TRBJ2-4,TGTGCCAGCACCCCAGGGGACATACATGGCATTCAGTACTTC,CASTPGDIHGIQYF
NA,TRBV7-9,NA,TRBJ1-1,TGTGCCAGCAGCTCGAATATGGGTGATGAAGCTTTCTTT,CASSSNMGDEAFF
NA,TRBV6-1,NA,TRBJ2-1,TGTGCCAGCAGTGAAAGGTGGGGAAATGAGCAGTTCTTC,CASSERWGNEQFF
TRBD1,TRBV6-5,NA,TRBJ1-6,TGTGCCAGCCTAACCCGACAGGGCCCATCCCTCCACTTT,CASLTRQGPSLHF
TRBD1,TRBV7-6,NA,TRBJ1-5,TGTGCCAGCAGCTTAGATCCCTCGGACAGGAGAAATCAGCCCCAGCATTTT,CASSLDPSDRRNQPQHF
NA,TRBV27,NA,TRBJ2-3,TGTGCCAGCAGTTTGGGGGGGGCGATTAATACGCAGTATTTT,CASSLGGAINTQYF
TRBD2,TRBV5-4,once,TRBJ2-3,TGTGCCAGCAGCTCGAGGGGTAGCGGGATGCGGGGTACGCAGTATTTT,CASSSRGSGMRGTQYF